Following are 27 T cell receptor beta chains from one sample sequenced in a study of blood T cells in healthy people across ages. With a J-beta primer mix and a sample-barcoded 5' primer, a second PCR ran about 6 to 11 cycles. TCRdb used MiXCR to reprocess the 5' RACE reads, holding one entry per CDR3 protein. The profile shows some 1.5 million distinct CDR3 sequences, about 28% of them singletons. Sequences were obtained from blood. The receptors stem from a woman aged 25 to 39 in good health.

In its sample, this clonotype was seen many times. The chain carries TRBV12-3 or TRBV12-4 and TRBJ1-4; possibly TRBD1 for D (6 bases). Trimming left V 4 bases short and J 10 bases short, with 13 bases between. The CDR3 is 13 amino acids. The CDR3 loop reads CASSSAGEGKLFF. The CDR3 region has the DNA TGTGCCAGCAGTTCTGCAGGGGAGGGAAAACTGTTTTTT.

V is TRBV27 and J is TRBJ2-3; possible D gene TRBD2, 7 bases. The CDR3 runs 16 residues. V shed 7 bases and J shed 5 bases, with 22 bases lying between them. CDR1 is MNHEY and CDR2 is SMNVEV in the germline V gene (reference sequence). The CDR3 here is CASKWGGGRKGDTQYF. As DNA, the CDR3 is TGTGCCAGCAAGTGGGGGGGGGGCCGAAAGGGAGATACGCAGTATTTT.

The sample holds many counts of this clonotype. The chain combines TRBV20-1 with TRBJ2-7, with D tentatively TRBD1 (5 bases). This CDR3 has 15 residues. Germline V gene data show CDR1 as DFQATT and CDR2 as SNEGSKA (reference sequence). The germline V and J ends were trimmed by 6 bases and 0 bases, with 18 bases remaining between them. CDR3 nucleotide sequence: TGCAGTGCCCCGGATTGGGGCCTAAGCTCCTACGAGCAGTACTTC. Its translation is CSAPDWGLSSYEQYF.

This clonotype was recorded many times. J is TRBJ2-1 and V is TRBV7-6; 11 bases match TRBD2. The length of the CDR3 is 17 residues. Looked up from germline, CDR1 is SGHVS and CDR2 is FNYEAQ. V lost 5 bases and J lost 8; bases outside the gene matches: 14. CDR3 residues: CASSRTSGGSVRDEQFF. The DNA of the CDR3 is TGTGCCAGCAGCCGCACTAGCGGGGGCTCCGTCAGGGATGAGCAGTTCTTC.

This clonotype was picked up many times. CDR3 bases: TGTGCCAGCAGTGAATTATTCCGAACAACTGAAGCTTTCTTT. It is translated as CASSELFRTTEAFF. The rearrangement joins TRBV6-1 to TRBJ1-1; D is ambiguous. CDR1 and CDR2 (germline): MNHNS, SASEGT. The CDR3 is 14 amino acids. The V end lost 2 bases, the J end lost 5 bases, and 12 bases lay between the germline ends.

The chain combines TRBV24-1 with TRBJ1-5; D unclear. Trimming cost V 0 bases and J 4 bases, with 15 bases left between them. The CDR3 extends over 17 amino acids. From germline, CDR1 is KGHDR and CDR2 SFDVKD. Here the CDR3 DNA reads TGTGCCACCAGTGATTTGAAGGATAACCGAGGGAATCAGCCCCAGCATTTT. This codes for CATSDLKDNRGNQPQHF.

As for this clonotype: This may be a read error, as it is one base from a much larger clone. It is likely a read error, because the conserved phenylalanine at the end of the CDR3 is missing. This chain connects TRBV5-5 to TRBJ2-7, with D unresolved. The CDR3 runs to 13 residues. CDR1 is SGHKS, CDR2 YYEKEE, per germline (reference sequence). The germline V and J ends were trimmed by 1 base and 3 bases, with 8 bases remaining between them. In nucleotides, the CDR3 is TGTGCCAGCAGCTTGTCTTGGGGCTACGAGCAGTACTGC. Its protein product is CASSLSWGYEQYC.

V is TRBV19 and J is TRBJ2-7; D may correspond to TRBD1 or TRBD2 (5 bases each). The germline V gene has CDR1 LNHDA and CDR2 SQIVND (reference sequence). The CDR3 has 16 amino acids. This CDR3 is CVTHNNSPEGSYEQYF. The CDR3 nucleotides read TGTGTAACCCATAACAACAGCCCTGAGGGGTCCTACGAGCAGTACTTC. Full variable domain (remainder filled in from reference TRBV19 and TRBJ2-7): DGGITQSPKYLFRKEGQNVTLSCEQNLNHDAMYWYRQDPGQGLRLIYYSQIVNDFQKGDIAEGYSVSREKKESFPLTVTSAQKNPTAFYLCVTHNNSPEGSYEQYFGPGTRLTVT.

This chain joins TRBV5-5 and TRBJ2-4; no clear D gene. Trimming cost V 2 bases and J 1 base, with 7 bases left between them. The CDR3 sequence is 14 residues long. The germline V gene has CDR1 SGHKS and CDR2 YYEKEE (reference sequence). DNA for the CDR3: TGTGCCAGCAGCTTCTCTTCGGCCAAAAACATTCAGTACTTC. Its protein product is CASSFSSAKNIQYF.

Only a few counts were recorded for this clonotype. The V gene is TRBV20-1, the J gene TRBJ2-7, with 8 bases lining up with TRBD2. The trim removed 6 bases at V and 7 bases at J, leaving 20 bases unmatched. This CDR3 region has 16 residues. CDR1 and CDR2 from the germline V gene are DFQATT and SNEGSKA (reference sequence). For the CDR3, the DNA is TGCAGTGCCCAACTCAGCGGGAGACCCTATAACAATGAGCAGTACTTC. It translates to CSAQLSGRPYNNEQYF.

This clonotype appeared a few times. The chain joins TRBV4-3 to TRBJ2-1; D gene unclear. Trimming left V 0 bases short and J 9 bases short, with 15 bases between. This CDR3 comprises 15 residues. Germline CDR1 LGHNA, CDR2 YSLEER. The CDR3 spells CASSQDRTDLSEQFF. In nucleotides, the CDR3 is TGCGCCAGCAGCCAAGATCGTACAGATCTCAGTGAGCAGTTCTTC.

The sample holds a few counts of this clonotype. The chain recombines TRBV29-1 with TRBJ2-3, with 7 nucleotides matching TRBD2. The V and J ends lost 6 bases and 3 bases, in that order; junction bases with no gene match: 9. This CDR3 comprises 14 residues. In germline, CDR1 is SQVTM, CDR2 ANQGSEA. The chain's CDR3 is CSVLSGKQTDTQYF. In nucleotides, the CDR3 is TGCAGCGTCCTAAGCGGGAAACAAACAGATACGCAGTATTTT.

The J gene is TRBJ2-3, the V gene TRBV28; D gene ambiguous. This CDR3 spans 11 amino acids. Germline V CDR1 and CDR2: MDHEN, SYDVKM. V was trimmed by 3 bases and J by 12 bases, leaving 10 bases between them. CDR3 sequence: CASSLVGPQYF. In DNA form, the CDR3 reads TGTGCCAGCAGTTTGGTTGGTCCTCAGTATTTT. The full variable domain, in which reference TRBV28 and TRBJ2-3 provide the parts outside the CDR3, is DVKVTQSSRYLVKRTGEKVFLECVQDMDHENMFWYRQDPGLGLRLIYFSYDVKMKEKGDIPEGYSVSREKKERFSLILESASTNQTSMYLCASSLVGPQYFGPGTRLTVL.

This clonotype occurred a few times. The chain combines TRBV29-1 with TRBJ2-3, with TRBD2 matching 7 bases. Germline CDR1 reads SQVTM; CDR2 reads ANQGSEA. Trimming took 6 bases from V and 6 from J; bases not matched to a gene: 6. CDR3 length: 12 residues. Written as DNA, the CDR3 is TGCAGCGTAAAAGCGGGGATGGATACGCAGTATTTT. It translates to CSVKAGMDTQYF.

V is TRBV12-3 or TRBV12-4 and J is TRBJ1-1; D possibly corresponds to TRBD1 (5 bases). The length of the CDR3 is 18 residues. The V end was cut by 0 bases, the J end by 2 bases, with 19 bases between. DNA of the CDR3: TGTGCCAGCAGTTTAGCCGGGTCCGGGGGGGGTAGTAACACTGAAGCTTTCTTT. Translation gives CASSLAGSGGGSNTEAFF.

On this clonotype itself: Since a much larger clone is just one base distant, this may be a read error. This rearrangement joins TRBV6-5 to TRBJ2-1; maybe TRBD2 (6 bases). Germline CDR1 and CDR2: MNHEY and SVGAGI. V was cut by 6 bases and J by 2 bases, with 17 bases left in between. The CDR3 runs to 16 residues. Here the CDR3 DNA reads TGTGCCAGCAGCAAGTTACGAGCGGGCGCCTACAATGAGCAGTTCTTC. Amino acids: CASSKLRAGAYNEQFF.

This chain connects TRBV20-1 to TRBJ1-3, with D hard to call. Germline lookup yields CDR1 DFQATT and CDR2 SNEGSKA (reference sequence). The CDR3 has 13 amino acids. V dropped 6 bases and J dropped 4 bases, with 13 bases sitting between them. This CDR3 is CSAWQATGNTIYF. The CDR3 DNA reads TGCAGTGCCTGGCAGGCTACCGGAAACACCATATATTTT.

This clonotype showed up many times. V gene TRBV6-1 combines with J gene TRBJ1-2, with no clear D. Germline CDR1 MNHNS, CDR2 SASEGT. The germline V and J ends were trimmed by 1 base and 4 bases, with 16 bases remaining between them. CDR3 length: 16 residues. The CDR3 is CASSEGTSQHRYGYTF. In DNA form, the CDR3 reads TGTGCCAGCAGTGAAGGGACGTCGCAACATCGCTATGGCTACACCTTC.

The V and J genes are TRBV7-2 and TRBJ2-3; 12 bases map to TRBD1. The CDR3 totals 17 residues. V trimming: 4 bases; J trimming: 3 bases; junction bases outside the gene matches: 8. CDR1 is SGHTA and CDR2 is FQGNSA in the germline V gene. CDR3 amino acids: CASSSSGTGGGTDTQYF. DNA of the CDR3: TGTGCCAGCAGCTCGTCCGGGACAGGGGGCGGGACAGATACGCAGTATTTT.

The chain has TRBV7-2 and TRBJ1-2, with D unclear. Deletions cut 5 bases from V and 8 bases from J, with 18 bases between. The CDR3 has 14 amino acids. Germline lookup yields CDR1 SGHTA and CDR2 FQGNSA. The CDR3 bases are TGTGCCAGCAGCCCCTCCCCGAGCCGCCAGGGCTACACCTTC. Translated, it gives CASSPSPSRQGYTF.

This clonotype was counted a single time. It is unclear where the CDR3 begins or ends on the DNA, so no DNA is shown, and the CDR3 is as TCRdb lists it. The chain has TRBV1 and TRBJ2-1; the DNA was not compared with TRBD2, the D call given in the table. TRBV1 is shown as a pseudogene. The CDR3 totals 17 residues, both ends included. Here the CDR3 reads CTSSLPSKWAGGNEQFF.

This clonotype was seen a handful of times. This chain joins TRBV11-2 and TRBJ2-2, with D perhaps TRBD2 (6 bases). The CDR3 length is 16 residues. With 0 bases removed from V and 4 bases from J, the gap between germline ends came to 12 bases. Germline CDR1 and CDR2: SGHAT and FQNNGV. DNA of the CDR3: TGTGCCAGCAGCTTAGATCGGGGGACCGGCACCGGGGAGCTGTTTTTT. Translation: CASSLDRGTGTGELFF.

V usage is TRBV5-6 and J usage is TRBJ2-1, with a weak D call TRBD1 (5 bases). V was pared by 5 bases and J by 10 bases, with 25 bases between. The CDR3 runs to 16 residues. The germline V gene encodes CDR1 SGHDT and CDR2 YYEEEE. The CDR3 DNA follows: TGTGCCAGCAGAATCTCCCGACAGCCCCTCCTGCACGAGCAGTTCTTC. Translated: CASRISRQPLLHEQFF.

This clonotype was found a few times. V gene TRBV28 combines with J gene TRBJ2-6, with D unresolved. Trimming cost V 3 bases and J 0 bases, with 9 bases left between them. Germline assignment: CDR1 MDHEN and CDR2 SYDVKM. This CDR3 has 16 amino acids. As DNA, the CDR3 is TGTGCCAGCAGTTTTCGGCGGTTCTCTGGGGCCAACGTCCTGACTTTC. This codes for CASSFRRFSGANVLTF.

This clonotype occurred many times. This chain links TRBV20-1 with TRBJ2-1, with 7 bases lining up with TRBD2. This CDR3 region has 14 residues. Germline CDR1 is DFQATT and CDR2 is SNEGSKA (reference sequence). With V trimmed by 3 bases and J by 8 bases, 10 bases remained unmatched. CDR3 DNA sequence: TGCAGTGCTAGTCTTCGCGGGAGAACCTATGAGCAGTTCTTC. Its protein is CSASLRGRTYEQFF.

This clonotype was seen ten or more times. The chain has TRBV5-1 and TRBJ2-3; D ambiguous. V lost 4 bases and J 2 bases, leaving 11 bases between the germline ends. The germline gives CDR1 SGHRS, CDR2 YFSETQ. The CDR3 extends over 14 amino acids. The CDR3 region has the DNA TGCGCCAGCAGCCTCACTCCATACACAGATACGCAGTATTTT. Translated, it gives CASSLTPYTDTQYF.

This clonotype was counted a few times. The rearrangement joins TRBV20-1 to TRBJ2-1, with a tentative D call TRBD2 (6 bases). This CDR3 is 16 amino acids long. CDR1 and CDR2 (germline): DFQATT, SNEGSKA (reference sequence). Trimming stripped 6 bases from V and 0 bases from J, with 18 bases between. CDR3 in amino acids: CSAPGVDGSSYNEQFF. CDR3 in DNA: TGCAGTGCGCCCGGGGTTGACGGGAGCTCCTACAATGAGCAGTTCTTC.